Below are 30 T cell receptor beta chains sequenced from a single sample in a study of OX40 agonist ivuxolimab in advanced cancers. Clones were sequenced by immunoSEQ multiplex PCR, and TCRdb holds only the in-frame ones, with some missing. The sample contains some 25,000 clones, around 73% of which appear only once. The source material was CD4+ or CD8+ T cells sorted from blood, sampled in a trial of the OX40 agonist ivuxolimab. These receptors originate from an adult with an advanced solid tumor such as melanoma, head and neck, liver or kidney cancer.

V and J are TRBV15 and TRBJ1-2; D ambiguous. Germline CDR1 reads LNHNV; CDR2 reads YYDKDF (reference sequence). Between the trimmed V and J ends, which lost 5 bases and 0 bases, there was a span of 13 bases. This CDR3 is built from 15 residues. The CDR3 bases are TGTGCCACCAGCGGTGGACCGGGCGCTAACTATGGCTACACCTTC. Residues: CATSGGPGANYGYTF. Full variable domain (rest looked up from reference TRBV15 and TRBJ1-2): DAMVIQNPRYQVTQFGKPVTLSCSQTLNHNVMYWYQQKSSQAPKLLFHYYDKDFNNEADTPDNFQSRRPNTSFCFLDIRSPGLGDTAMYLCATSGGPGANYGYTFGSGTRLTVV.

The rearrangement uses TRBV5-8 and TRBJ2-1; 8 bases match TRBD1. The CDR3 consists of 15 residues. Germline V lookup: CDR1 SGHTS, CDR2 YDEGEE. V was clipped by 4 bases and J by 5 bases; unmatched bases: 8. CDR3 protein: CASSPVDRANNEQFF. CDR3 nucleotides: TGTGCCAGCAGCCCCGTGGACAGGGCAAACAATGAGCAGTTCTTC.

This chain uses TRBV28 with TRBJ2-7, with 8 bases that match TRBD2. Germline V gene lookup returns CDR1 MDHEN and CDR2 SYDVKM. V dropped 5 bases and J dropped 3; count of bases not matched to a gene: 9. CDR3 length equals 15 residues. The CDR3 is CASSNPLAAIYEQYF. The DNA of the CDR3 is TGTGCCAGCAGTAATCCACTAGCGGCTATCTACGAGCAGTACTTC. The entire variable domain, with the rest obtained from reference TRBV28 and TRBJ2-7, is as follows: DVKVTQSSRYLVKRTGEKVFLECVQDMDHENMFWYRQDPGLGLRLIYFSYDVKMKEKGDIPEGYSVSREKKERFSLILESASTNQTSMYLCASSNPLAAIYEQYFGPGTRLTVT.

The V gene is TRBV10-3, the J gene TRBJ1-5; the D is unclear. Germline-derived CDR1 and CDR2 are ENHRY and SYGVKD. Trimming removed 2 bases from V and 7 bases from J, with 9 bases in between. This CDR3 has 13 amino acids. In nucleotides, the CDR3 is TGTGCCATCAGTGAGAACCCCGGACAGCCCCAGCATTTT. This translates into CAISENPGQPQHF.

Only a few counts were recorded for this clone. The chain couples TRBV11-2 to TRBJ2-2, with D uncertain. Trimming pared 3 bases from V and 2 bases from J, leaving 7 bases between. CDR3 length equals 14 residues. CDR1 and CDR2 from the germline V gene are SGHAT and FQNNGV. In DNA form, the CDR3 reads TGTGCCAGCAGCTTGAGTCCTAACACCGGGGAGCTGTTTTTT. Translating it yields CASSLSPNTGELFF.

This clone was recorded a few times. V is TRBV28 and J is TRBJ1-5, with 9 positions matching TRBD1. Looked up from germline, CDR1 is MDHEN and CDR2 is SYDVKM. After removal of 6 bases from V and 1 base from J, the junction contained 4 bases not matched to a gene. This CDR3 region has 15 residues. CDR3 region: CASSSGQGSNQPQHF. Here the CDR3 DNA reads TGTGCCAGCAGCTCCGGACAGGGGAGCAATCAGCCCCAGCATTTT.

V usage is TRBV7-8 and J usage is TRBJ1-1; TRBD1 is a possible D gene (6 bases). The CDR3 runs to 15 residues. Germline CDR1 and CDR2: SGHVS and FQNEAQ. Deletions cut 7 bases from V and 1 base from J, with 16 bases between. Here the CDR3 reads CASIRVEGENTEAFF. DNA for the CDR3: TGTGCCAGCATCCGAGTTGAGGGGGAGAACACTGAAGCTTTCTTT.

The V call is TRBV6-1, the J call TRBJ1-2; no reliable D call. V was shortened by 8 bases and J by 8 bases, with 18 bases between the two germline ends. Germline CDR1 reads MNHNS; CDR2 reads SASEGT. The length of the CDR3 is 13 residues. The CDR3 protein is CASAPFRSGGYTF. In nucleotides, the CDR3 is TGTGCCAGCGCCCCATTTAGAAGTGGGGGCTACACCTTC.

The chain couples TRBV28 to TRBJ1-2, with 7 bases that match TRBD1. Per germline, CDR1 MDHEN and CDR2 SYDVKM. The CDR3 is 13 residues long. J gave up 6 bases and V 6 bases, and 7 bases lay outside the gene matches. CDR3 DNA sequence: TGTGCCAGCAGACTCCAGGGGGTCGATGGCTACACCTTC. Amino acid sequence: CASRLQGVDGYTF.

The gene calls are TRBV10-3 and TRBJ2-3; 9 bases line up with TRBD1. V shed 9 bases and J 4 bases; nucleotides not matched to a gene: 5. The CDR3 length is 13 residues. The germline V gene has CDR1 ENHRY and CDR2 SYGVKD. DNA for the CDR3: TGTGCCATAAACAGGGGGCTCGCAGATACGCAGTATTTT. This encodes CAINRGLADTQYF.

V is TRBV7-6 and J is TRBJ2-5; TRBD2 matches 12 bases. The germline gives CDR1 SGHVS, CDR2 FNYEAQ. Trimming at V came to 2 bases and at J to 6 bases, leaving 7 bases not matched to a gene. The CDR3 runs to 16 residues. In nucleotides, the CDR3 is TGTGCCAGCAGCTTATCTAGCGGGGGGGCCGGTCAGACCCAGTACTTC. Protein product: CASSLSSGGAGQTQYF.

The rearrangement joins TRBV5-1 to TRBJ1-4; no clear D gene. V gave up 5 bases and J gave up 3 bases, with 8 bases separating them. CDR3 length: 13 amino acids. CDR1 SGHRS and CDR2 YFSETQ come from the germline V gene. CDR3 amino acids: CASRENANEKLFF. The CDR3 region has the DNA TGCGCCAGCAGAGAGAACGCTAATGAAAAACTGTTTTTT.

The chain combines TRBV28 with TRBJ2-7, with D perhaps given as TRBD1 or TRBD2 (5 bases each). This CDR3 has 16 amino acids. The germline V and J ends were trimmed by 3 bases and 3 bases, with 18 bases remaining between them. Germline loops: CDR1 MDHEN, CDR2 SYDVKM. CDR3 DNA sequence: TGTGCCAGCAGTTTCTTACTCCGGGACCGCAACTACGAGCAGTACTTC. Encoded protein: CASSFLLRDRNYEQYF.

This chain links TRBV30 with TRBJ1-4; TRBD1 is a possible D gene (6 bases). Germline CDR1 GTSNPN, CDR2 SVGIG (reference sequence). Trimming removed 3 bases from V and 8 bases from J, with 25 bases in between. The CDR3 length is 17 residues. CDR3 bases: TGTGCCTGGAGCAGATCGGCTGGGACAAGGTTGGGCGAAAAACTGTTTTTT. Residues: CAWSRSAGTRLGEKLFF.

The rearrangement links TRBV27 to TRBJ2-7; TRBD2 matches at 10 bases. The V and J ends lost 6 bases and 3 bases, in that order; junction bases with no gene match: 5. Per the germline V gene, CDR1 is MNHEY and CDR2 is SMNVEV (reference sequence). CDR3 size: 14 residues. This chain's CDR3 is CASRSGTSVYEQYF. The CDR3 coding sequence is TGTGCCAGCAGGTCCGGGACTAGCGTCTACGAGCAGTACTTC.

This clone has just one count. V gene TRBV5-4 combines with J gene TRBJ2-7; D perhaps matches TRBD1 (6 bases). The germline V and J ends were trimmed by 0 bases and 1 base, with 11 bases remaining between them. The V gene's germline CDR1 is SGHNT and CDR2 YYREEE (reference sequence). The CDR3 loop spans 15 amino acids. The DNA of the CDR3 is TGTGCCAGCAGCTTGGGAGGGCAGGGGTCCTACGAGCAGTACTTC. Its protein is CASSLGGQGSYEQYF. The full variable domain, rest sourced from reference TRBV5-4 and TRBJ2-7, is ETGVTQSPTHLIKTRGQQVTLRCSSQSGHNTVSWYQQALGQGPQFIFQYYREEENGRGNFPPRFSGLQFPNYSSELNVNALELDDSALYLCASSLGGQGSYEQYFGPGTRLTVT.

This chain connects TRBV18 to TRBJ1-2; 7 bases match TRBD1. Trimming removed 2 bases from V and 4 bases from J; junction bases left unmatched: 4. The germline gives CDR1 KGHSH, CDR2 LQKENI. The CDR3 totals 14 residues. Here the CDR3 DNA reads TGTGCCAGCTCACCAGACAGGGAGGCCTATGGCTACACCTTC. Its protein product is CASSPDREAYGYTF.

The chain joins TRBV28 to TRBJ1-5; 8 bases align to TRBD1. CDR1 and CDR2 (germline): MDHEN, SYDVKM. The CDR3 runs 17 residues. J gave up 6 bases and V 5 bases, and 15 bases lay outside the gene matches. For the CDR3, the DNA is TGTGCCAGCAGTCCCTTATCACTCAGGGGGCCGGGTCAGCCCCAGCATTTT. Translating gives CASSPLSLRGPGQPQHF.

This sequence joins TRBV6-6 and TRBJ2-3, with TRBD1 matching over 7 bases. Trimming at V came to 6 bases and at J to 4 bases, leaving 7 bases not matched to a gene. Germline loops: CDR1 MNHNY, CDR2 SVGAGI (reference sequence). This CDR3 is 14 amino acids long. The CDR3 spells CASRPDRDADTQYF. CDR3 DNA sequence: TGTGCCAGCAGGCCCGACAGGGATGCAGATACGCAGTATTTT.

For this clone: A read error may produce the germline difference seen at one junction end. The chain has TRBV5-1 and TRBJ1-1; D is possibly TRBD1 (6 bases). Germline V gene data show CDR1 as SGHRS and CDR2 as YFSETQ. The CDR3 spans 14 residues. The CDR3 region is CASSIGTQGTEAFF. The CDR3, as DNA: TGTGCCAGCAGCATCGGGACACAGGGCACTGAAGCTTTCTTT.

The V and J genes are TRBV6-1 and TRBJ1-2, with D possibly TRBD1 on 6 matching bases. Germline V gene data show CDR1 as MNHNS and CDR2 as SASEGT. V lost 5 bases, J lost 7 bases, and 11 bases lay in between. The CDR3 length is 12 residues. Here the CDR3 reads CASSTGIVGYTF. The DNA of the CDR3 is TGTGCCAGCAGTACAGGGATCGTTGGCTACACCTTC.

The chain is built from TRBV9 and TRBJ2-1, with 8 nucleotides matching TRBD2. This CDR3 is 15 amino acids long. Trimming at V came to 0 bases and at J to 5 bases, leaving 4 bases not matched to a gene. CDR1 and CDR2 (germline): SGDLS, YYNGEE. The CDR3: CASSVEGLGDNEQFF. Here the CDR3 DNA reads TGTGCCAGCAGCGTAGAGGGACTAGGAGACAATGAGCAGTTCTTC.

In its sample, this clone was seen a few times. The chain joins TRBV28 to TRBJ1-1, with a possible D match to TRBD1 (5 bases). CDR1 and CDR2 from the germline V gene are MDHEN and SYDVKM. This CDR3 comprises 15 residues. The ends were cut back, 4 bases at V and 0 bases at J, with 12 bases in the middle. This CDR3 reads CASSSRTRMNTEAFF. Here the CDR3 DNA reads TGTGCCAGCAGTTCGCGGACAAGGATGAACACTGAAGCTTTCTTT.

This sequence joins TRBV11-1 and TRBJ2-3, with unresolved D. Trimming took off 10 bases at V and 0 bases at J, with 8 bases between the two ends. The CDR3 consists of 12 residues. Germline V gives CDR1 SGHAT, CDR2 FQDESV (reference sequence). CDR3 sequence (DNA): TGTGCCACCAAAGGTAGCACAGATACGCAGTATTTT. Translating it yields CATKGSTDTQYF. The complete variable domain, with remaining parts taken from reference TRBV11-1 and TRBJ2-3, reads EAEVAQSPRYKITEKSQAVAFWCDPISGHATLYWYRQILGQGPELLVQFQDESVVDDSQLPKDRFSAERLKGVDSTLKIQPAELGDSAMYLCATKGSTDTQYFGPGTRLTVL.

The CDR3 loop reads CASSLSVEQFF. The CDR3 coding sequence is TGTGCCAGCAGCTTATCCGTTGAGCAGTTCTTC. The rearrangement links TRBV7-2 to TRBJ2-1; D is unresolved. The CDR3 has 11 amino acids. Germline V CDR1 and CDR2: SGHTA, FQGNSA. V was trimmed by 2 bases and J by 9 bases, leaving 5 bases between them.

This rearrangement joins TRBV10-3 to TRBJ2-5; 7 bases agree with TRBD1. Germline trimming cut 7 bases from V and 2 bases from J; bases unmatched to any gene: 4. The CDR3 contains 13 residues. From germline, CDR1 is ENHRY and CDR2 SYGVKD. CDR3 DNA: TGTGCCATCACCGGGACAGAACAAGAGACCCAGTACTTC. It is translated as CAITGTEQETQYF.

The chain couples TRBV9 to TRBJ1-1; D not certain. The CDR3 runs 12 residues. With 4 bases removed from V and 0 bases from J, the gap between germline ends came to 4 bases. Germline CDR1 reads SGDLS; CDR2 reads YYNGEE. CDR3 protein: CASSNMNTEAFF. For the CDR3, the DNA is TGTGCCAGCAGCAATATGAACACTGAAGCTTTCTTT.

This sequence joins TRBV6-5 and TRBJ2-1, with 7 bases identical to TRBD1. The CDR3 extends over 13 amino acids. Germline assignment: CDR1 MNHEY and CDR2 SVGAGI. The V and J ends lost 10 bases and 2 bases, in that order; junction bases with no gene match: 5. CDR3 residues: CATRGTAYNEQFF. The CDR3 nucleotides read TGTGCCACGAGGGGGACAGCCTACAATGAGCAGTTCTTC.

This chain links TRBV10-3 with TRBJ1-1; possible D gene TRBD1, 5 bases. Germline lookup yields CDR1 ENHRY and CDR2 SYGVKD. This CDR3 is built from 16 residues. V was trimmed by 0 bases and J by 4 bases, leaving 15 bases between them. The chain's CDR3 is CAISESGVGRSTEAFF. The CDR3 DNA reads as TGTGCCATCAGTGAGTCGGGGGTGGGGAGGAGCACTGAAGCTTTCTTT.

The chain employs TRBV28 and TRBJ2-5; TRBD2 matches at 7 bases. V shed 6 bases and J 3 bases; nucleotides not matched to a gene: 13. CDR1 is MDHEN and CDR2 is SYDVKM in the germline V gene. The CDR3 spans 16 residues. The DNA of the CDR3 is TGTGCCAGCAGATTAACCTCTAGCGGTAGAAAAGAGACCCAGTACTTC. This codes for CASRLTSSGRKETQYF.